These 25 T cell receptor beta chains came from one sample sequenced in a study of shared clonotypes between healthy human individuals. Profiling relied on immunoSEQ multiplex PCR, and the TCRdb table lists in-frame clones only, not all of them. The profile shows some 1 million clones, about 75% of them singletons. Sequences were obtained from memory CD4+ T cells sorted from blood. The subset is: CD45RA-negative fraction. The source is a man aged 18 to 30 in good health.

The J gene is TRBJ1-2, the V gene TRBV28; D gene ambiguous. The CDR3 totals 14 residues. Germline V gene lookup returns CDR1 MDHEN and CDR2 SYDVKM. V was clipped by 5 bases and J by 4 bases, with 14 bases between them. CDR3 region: CASSPGTDLYGYTF. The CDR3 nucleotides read TGTGCCAGCAGTCCCGGTACCGATCTCTATGGCTACACCTTC.

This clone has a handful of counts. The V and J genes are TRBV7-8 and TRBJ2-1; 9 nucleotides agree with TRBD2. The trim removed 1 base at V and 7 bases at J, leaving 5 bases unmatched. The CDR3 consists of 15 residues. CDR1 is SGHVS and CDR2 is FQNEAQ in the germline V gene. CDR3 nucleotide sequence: TGTGCCAGCAGCTTAGAAGATAGCGGGAGTAATGAGCAGTTCTTC. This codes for CASSLEDSGSNEQFF.

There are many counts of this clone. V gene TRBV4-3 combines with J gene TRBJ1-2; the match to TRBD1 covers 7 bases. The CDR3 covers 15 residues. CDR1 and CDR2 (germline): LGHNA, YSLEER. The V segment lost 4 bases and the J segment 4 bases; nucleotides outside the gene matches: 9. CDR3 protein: CASSPTPGTAYGYTF. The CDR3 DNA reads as TGCGCCAGCAGCCCTACTCCCGGGACAGCCTATGGCTACACCTTC.

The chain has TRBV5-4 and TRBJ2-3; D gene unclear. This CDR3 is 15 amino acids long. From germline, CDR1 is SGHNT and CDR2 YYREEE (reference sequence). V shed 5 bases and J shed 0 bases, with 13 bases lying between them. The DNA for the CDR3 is TGTGCCAGCAGAACAGACGTAAGCAGCACAGATACGCAGTATTTT. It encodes CASRTDVSSTDTQYF.

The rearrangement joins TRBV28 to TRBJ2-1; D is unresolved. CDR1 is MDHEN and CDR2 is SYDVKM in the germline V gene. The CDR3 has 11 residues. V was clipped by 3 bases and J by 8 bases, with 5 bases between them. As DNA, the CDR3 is TGTGCCAGCAGTTTGTGGGATGAGCAGTTCTTC. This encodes CASSLWDEQFF.

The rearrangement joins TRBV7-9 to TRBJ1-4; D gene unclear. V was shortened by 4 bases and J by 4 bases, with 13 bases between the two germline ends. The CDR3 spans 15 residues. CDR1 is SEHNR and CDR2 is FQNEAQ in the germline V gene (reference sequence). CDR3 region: CASSSSSEYNEKLFF. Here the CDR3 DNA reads TGTGCCAGCAGCTCATCATCGGAATATAATGAAAAACTGTTTTTT.

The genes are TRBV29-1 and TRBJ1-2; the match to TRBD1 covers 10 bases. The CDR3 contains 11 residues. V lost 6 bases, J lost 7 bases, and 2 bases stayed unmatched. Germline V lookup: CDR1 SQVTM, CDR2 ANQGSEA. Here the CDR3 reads CSVGTGAGYTF. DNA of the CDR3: TGCAGCGTGGGGACAGGGGCTGGCTACACCTTC. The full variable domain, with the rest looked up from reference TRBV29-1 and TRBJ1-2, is SAVISQKPSRDICQRGTSLTIQCQVDSQVTMMFWYRQQPGQSLTLIATANQGSEATYESGFVIDKFPISRPNLTFSTLTVSNMSPEDSSIYLCSVGTGAGYTFGSGTRLTVV.

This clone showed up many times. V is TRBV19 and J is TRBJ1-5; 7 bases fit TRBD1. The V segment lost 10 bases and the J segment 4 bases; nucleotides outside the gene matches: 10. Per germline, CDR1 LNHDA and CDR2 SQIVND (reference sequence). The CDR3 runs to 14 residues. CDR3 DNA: TGTGCCACTCATCAGGGGGGGAGTAATCAGCCCCAGCATTTT. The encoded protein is CATHQGGSNQPQHF.

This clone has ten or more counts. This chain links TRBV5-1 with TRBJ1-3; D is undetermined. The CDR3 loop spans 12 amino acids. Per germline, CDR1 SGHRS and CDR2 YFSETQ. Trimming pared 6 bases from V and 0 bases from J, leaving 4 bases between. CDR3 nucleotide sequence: TGCGCCAGCATAGGCTCTGGAAACACCATATATTTT. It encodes CASIGSGNTIYF.

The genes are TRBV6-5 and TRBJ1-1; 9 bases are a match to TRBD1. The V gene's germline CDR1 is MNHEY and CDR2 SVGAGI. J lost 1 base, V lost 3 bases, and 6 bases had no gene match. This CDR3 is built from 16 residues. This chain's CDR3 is CASSYGQGRGNTEAFF. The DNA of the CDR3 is TGTGCCAGCAGTTATGGACAGGGGAGAGGGAACACTGAAGCTTTCTTT.

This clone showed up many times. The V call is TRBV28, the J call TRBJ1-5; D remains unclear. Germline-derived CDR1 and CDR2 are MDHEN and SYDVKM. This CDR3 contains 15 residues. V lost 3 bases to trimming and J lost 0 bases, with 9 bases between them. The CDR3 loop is CASSFRSDSNQPQHF. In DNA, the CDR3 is TGTGCCAGCAGTTTTCGGTCGGATAGCAATCAGCCCCAGCATTTT.

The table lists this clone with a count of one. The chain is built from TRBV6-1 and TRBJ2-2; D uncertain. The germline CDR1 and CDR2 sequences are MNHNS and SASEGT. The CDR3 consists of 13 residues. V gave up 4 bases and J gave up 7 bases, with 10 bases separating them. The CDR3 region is CASSGEGFGELFF. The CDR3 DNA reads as TGTGCCAGCAGTGGGGAAGGGTTCGGGGAGCTGTTTTTT.

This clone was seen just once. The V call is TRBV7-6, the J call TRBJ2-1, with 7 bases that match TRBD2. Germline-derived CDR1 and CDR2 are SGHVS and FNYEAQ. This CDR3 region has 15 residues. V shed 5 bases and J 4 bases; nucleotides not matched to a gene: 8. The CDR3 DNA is TGTGCCAGCAGCCCGACTAGCCTGGGTTACAATGAGCAGTTCTTC. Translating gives CASSPTSLGYNEQFF.

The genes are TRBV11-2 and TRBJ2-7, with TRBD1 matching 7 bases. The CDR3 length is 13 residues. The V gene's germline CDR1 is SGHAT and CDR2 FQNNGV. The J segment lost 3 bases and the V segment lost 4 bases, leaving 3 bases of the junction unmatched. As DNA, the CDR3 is TGTGCCAGCAGCTGGACAGGTCTCTACGAGCAGTACTTC. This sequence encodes CASSWTGLYEQYF.

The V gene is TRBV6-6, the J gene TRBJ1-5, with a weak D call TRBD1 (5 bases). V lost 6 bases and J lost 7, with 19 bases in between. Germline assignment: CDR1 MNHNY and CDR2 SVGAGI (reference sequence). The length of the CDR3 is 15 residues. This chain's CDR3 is CASSPKGSAGQPQHF. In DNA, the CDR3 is TGTGCCAGCAGCCCAAAGGGGTCCGCGGGACAGCCCCAGCATTTT.

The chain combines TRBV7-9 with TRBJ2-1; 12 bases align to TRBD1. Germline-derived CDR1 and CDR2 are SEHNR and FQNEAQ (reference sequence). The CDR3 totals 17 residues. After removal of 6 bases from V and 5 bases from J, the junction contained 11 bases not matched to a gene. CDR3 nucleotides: TGTGCCAGCAGTTGGGACAGGGGGCCAGCGGGAGACAATGAGCAGTTCTTC. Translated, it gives CASSWDRGPAGDNEQFF.

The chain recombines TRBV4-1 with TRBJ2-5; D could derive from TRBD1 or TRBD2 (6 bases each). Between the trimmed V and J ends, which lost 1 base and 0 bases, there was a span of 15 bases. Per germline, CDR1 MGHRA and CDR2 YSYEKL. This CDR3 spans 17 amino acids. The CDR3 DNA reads TGCGCCAGCAGCCAAGGGGGGGCGGGACTTCACCAAGAGACCCAGTACTTC. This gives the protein CASSQGGAGLHQETQYF.

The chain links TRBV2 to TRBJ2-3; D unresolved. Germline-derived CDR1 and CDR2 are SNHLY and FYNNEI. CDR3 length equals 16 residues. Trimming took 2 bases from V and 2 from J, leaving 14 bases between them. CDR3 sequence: CASSEPLQRTTDTQYF. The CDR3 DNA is TGTGCCAGCAGTGAACCCCTTCAGCGAACCACAGATACGCAGTATTTT. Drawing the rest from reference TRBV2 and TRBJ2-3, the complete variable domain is EPEVTQTPSHQVTQMGQEVILRCVPISNHLYFYWYRQILGQKVEFLVSFYNNEISEKSEIFDDQFSVERPDGSNFTLKIRSTKLEDSAMYFCASSEPLQRTTDTQYFGPGTRLTVL.

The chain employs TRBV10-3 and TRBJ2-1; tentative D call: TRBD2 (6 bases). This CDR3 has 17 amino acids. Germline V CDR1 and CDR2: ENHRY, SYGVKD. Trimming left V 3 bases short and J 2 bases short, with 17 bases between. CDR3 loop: CAISETSTASPYNEQFF. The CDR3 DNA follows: TGTGCCATCAGTGAAACTAGCACAGCTTCACCCTACAATGAGCAGTTCTTC.

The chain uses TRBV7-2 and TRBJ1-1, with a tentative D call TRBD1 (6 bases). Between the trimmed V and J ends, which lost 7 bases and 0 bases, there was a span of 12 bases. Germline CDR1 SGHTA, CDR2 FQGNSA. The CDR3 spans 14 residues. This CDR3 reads CASTSRGLNTEAFF. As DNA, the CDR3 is TGTGCCAGCACCTCCAGGGGTTTGAACACTGAAGCTTTCTTT.

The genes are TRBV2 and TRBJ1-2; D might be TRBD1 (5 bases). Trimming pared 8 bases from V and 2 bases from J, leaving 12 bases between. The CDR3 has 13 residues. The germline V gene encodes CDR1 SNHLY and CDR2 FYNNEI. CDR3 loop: CASQKTANYGYTF. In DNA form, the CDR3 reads TGTGCCAGCCAAAAGACAGCGAACTATGGCTACACCTTC.

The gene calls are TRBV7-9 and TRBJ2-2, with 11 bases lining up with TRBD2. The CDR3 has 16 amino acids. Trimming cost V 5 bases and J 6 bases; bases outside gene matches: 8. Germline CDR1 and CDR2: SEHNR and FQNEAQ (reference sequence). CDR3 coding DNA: TGTGCCAGCAGCCCGCTAGCGGGAGGTTTGCCCGGGGAGCTGTTTTTT. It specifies CASSPLAGGLPGELFF.

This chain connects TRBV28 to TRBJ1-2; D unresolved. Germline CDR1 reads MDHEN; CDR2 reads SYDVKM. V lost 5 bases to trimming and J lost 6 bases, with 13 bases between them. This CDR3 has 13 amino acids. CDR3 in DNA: TGTGCCAGCAGTCTCCTCAGTCCGGATGGCTACACCTTC. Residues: CASSLLSPDGYTF.

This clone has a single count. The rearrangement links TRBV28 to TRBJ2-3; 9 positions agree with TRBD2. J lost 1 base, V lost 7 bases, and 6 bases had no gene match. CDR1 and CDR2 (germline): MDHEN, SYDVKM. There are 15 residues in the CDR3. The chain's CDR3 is CASTLKRGGTDTQYF. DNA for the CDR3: TGTGCCAGCACCCTTAAGCGGGGGGGCACAGATACGCAGTATTTT.

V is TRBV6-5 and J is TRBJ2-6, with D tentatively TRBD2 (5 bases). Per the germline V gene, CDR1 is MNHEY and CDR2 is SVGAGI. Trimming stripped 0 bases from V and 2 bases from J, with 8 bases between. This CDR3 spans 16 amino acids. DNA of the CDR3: TGTGCCAGCAGTTACTCGGGAGAGACTGGGGCCAACGTCCTGACTTTC. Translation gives CASSYSGETGANVLTF.